This TCR beta chain appears in the sequencing data of a study of cytomegalovirus exposure and HLA in healthy donors. The germline V gene encodes CDR1 KGHSH and CDR2 LQKENI. The CDR3 is 15 amino acids. V lost 3 bases to trimming and J lost 8 bases, with 19 bases between them. Primers: 60 Vbeta forward and 13 Jbeta reverse. Method: immunoSEQ multiplex PCR; TCRdb's copy keeps in-frame clones and lacks some. The table lists 150,000 to 200,000 clones, just under 80% of them singletons. The sequence was obtained from a woman between 45 and 60 years old in good health and CMV-seropositive. Sample: PBMCs. The chain uses TRBV18 and TRBJ1-2; D perhaps matches TRBD1 (6 bases). The CDR3 loop is CASSPSANAQGGYTF. CDR3 sequence (DNA): TGTGCCAGCTCACCCTCGGCCAACGCTCAGGGGGGCTACACCTTC.